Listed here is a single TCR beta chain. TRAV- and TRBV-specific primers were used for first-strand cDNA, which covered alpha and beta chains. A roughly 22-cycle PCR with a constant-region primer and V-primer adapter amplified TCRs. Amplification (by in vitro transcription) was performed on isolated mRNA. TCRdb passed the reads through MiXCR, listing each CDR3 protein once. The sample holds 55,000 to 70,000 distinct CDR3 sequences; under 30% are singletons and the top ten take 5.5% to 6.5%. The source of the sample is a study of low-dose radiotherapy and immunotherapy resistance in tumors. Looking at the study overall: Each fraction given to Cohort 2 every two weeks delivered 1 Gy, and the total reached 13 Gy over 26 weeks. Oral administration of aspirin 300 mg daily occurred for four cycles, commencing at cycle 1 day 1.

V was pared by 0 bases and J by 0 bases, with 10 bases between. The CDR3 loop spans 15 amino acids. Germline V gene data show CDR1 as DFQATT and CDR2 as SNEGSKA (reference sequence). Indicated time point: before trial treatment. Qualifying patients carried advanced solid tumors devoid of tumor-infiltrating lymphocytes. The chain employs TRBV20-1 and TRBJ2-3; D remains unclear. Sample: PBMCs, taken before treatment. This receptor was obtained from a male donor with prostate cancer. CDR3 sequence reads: CSARDGSPSTDTQYF. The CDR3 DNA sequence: TGCAGTGCTAGAGATGGCAGTCCTAGCACAGATACGCAGTATTTT.